This TCR beta chain comes out of a study of cytomegalovirus exposure and HLA in healthy donors. Study-level findings and limits: Across all donors, roughly uniform sequencing depth was an assumption of the presence/absence analyses. One later analysis reportedly identified an Asian-associated ancestry cluster that showed fewer N-insertions than the approximately 700-donor mean.

CDR3 length: 14 amino acids. CDR1 and CDR2 (germline): SEHNR, FQNEAQ (reference sequence). Trimming removed 5 bases at V and 2 bases at J, with 13 bases between. As concerns this clone: The target antigen is unknown.

The PCR had 60 Vbeta and 13 Jbeta primers. Libraries were prepared by immunoSEQ multiplex PCR; TCRdb keeps only in-frame clonotypes and omits some of them. The sample holds approximately 51,000 clones. This sequence originates from a man in his forties in good health and CMV-seropositive. This chain joins TRBV7-9 and TRBJ2-7; D is perhaps TRBD1 (6 bases). Sequences were obtained from PBMCs. CDR3: CASSPRTDPYEQYF. As DNA, the CDR3 is TGTGCCAGCAGCCCGAGGACAGATCCCTACGAGCAGTACTTC.